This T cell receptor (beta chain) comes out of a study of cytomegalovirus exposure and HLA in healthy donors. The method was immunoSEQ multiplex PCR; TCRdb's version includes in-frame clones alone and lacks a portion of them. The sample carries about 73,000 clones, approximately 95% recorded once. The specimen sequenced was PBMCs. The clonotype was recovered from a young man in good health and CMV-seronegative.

The CDR3 nucleotides read TGTGCCAGCAGTTTATCCTCGTTGCGCCAGGGACACCACCTAGATACGCAGTATTTT. It is translated as CASSLSSLRQGHHLDTQYF. The chain is built from TRBV27 and TRBJ2-3, with a possible D match to TRBD1 (6 bases). The germline V gene has CDR1 MNHEY and CDR2 SMNVEV (reference sequence). V lost 0 bases and J 5 bases, leaving 24 bases between the germline ends. The CDR3 is made up of 19 amino acids.